Listed below are T cell receptor beta chains from one sample, sequenced in a study of cytomegalovirus exposure and HLA in healthy donors. The data were produced by immunoSEQ multiplex PCR, yet TCRdb's version contains in-frame clones alone and is incomplete. Seen here are 65,000 to 75,000 clones, just over 95% observed once, and the top ten hold about 4.5%. Sequencing input: PBMCs. Receptor source: a woman between 18 and 29 years old in good health and CMV-seropositive. CDR3s include the opening cysteine and the closing phenylalanine or tryptophan. The D gene is left open where the match is weak. The size field is filled for only some rows; it gives once, few, many or a size class.

d_call: .; clone_size: .; v_call: TRBV25-1; j_call: TRBJ2-5; cdr3_aa: CASSEDGAGFQETQYF; cdr3_nt: TGTGCCAGCAGTGAAGACGGGGCGGGGTTCCAAGAGACCCAGTACTTC
d_call: .; clone_size: .; v_call: TRBV11-2; j_call: TRBJ1-4; cdr3_aa: CASSRKGSEKLFF; cdr3_nt: TGTGCCAGCAGCCGGAAAGGTAGCGAAAAACTGTTTTTT
d_call: TRBD1; clone_size: .; v_call: TRBV7-2; j_call: TRBJ2-3; cdr3_aa: CASSLAGTGSDTQYF; cdr3_nt: TGTGCCAGCAGCTTAGCGGGGACAGGGTCAGATACGCAGTATTTT
d_call: TRBD2; clone_size: .; v_call: TRBV6-5; j_call: TRBJ2-1; cdr3_aa: CASIPRRRGRAGGFF; cdr3_nt: TGTGCCAGCATCCCCCGGCGGAGGGGCAGGGCGGGGGGGTTCTTC
d_call: .; clone_size: .; v_call: TRBV28; j_call: TRBJ1-5; cdr3_aa: CASSSPRGIEWVGPQHF; cdr3_nt: TGTGCCAGCAGCTCCCCGAGAGGGATCGAATGGGTAGGGCCCCAGCATTTT
d_call: TRBD2; clone_size: once; v_call: TRBV27; j_call: TRBJ2-7; cdr3_aa: CASKSGGRTYEQYF; cdr3_nt: TGTGCCAGCAAATCGGGCGGGAGAACCTACGAGCAGTACTTC
d_call: TRBD1; clone_size: once; v_call: TRBV27; j_call: TRBJ1-5; cdr3_aa: CASRAGTGDQPQHF; cdr3_nt: TGTGCCAGCAGGGCCGGGACAGGGGATCAGCCCCAGCATTTT
d_call: TRBD1; clone_size: .; v_call: TRBV19; j_call: TRBJ2-3; cdr3_aa: CASNRQGALTDTQYF; cdr3_nt: TGTGCCAGCAATAGACAGGGGGCGCTTACAGATACGCAGTATTTT
d_call: TRBD1; clone_size: few; v_call: TRBV27; j_call: TRBJ2-7; cdr3_aa: CASSTRDSLQWF; cdr3_nt: TGTGCCAGCAGTACCCGGGACAGCCTTCAGTGGTTC
d_call: TRBD1; clone_size: .; v_call: TRBV4-3; j_call: TRBJ1-4; cdr3_aa: CASSQVRDSRNEKLFF; cdr3_nt: TGCGCCAGCAGCCAAGTTAGGGACAGCCGTAATGAAAAACTGTTTTTT
d_call: TRBD1; clone_size: few; v_call: TRBV19; j_call: TRBJ1-1; cdr3_aa: CASSRQGLNTEAFF; cdr3_nt: TGTGCCAGTAGCCGACAGGGGCTGAACACTGAAGCTTTCTTT
d_call: TRBD2; clone_size: .; v_call: TRBV5-6; j_call: TRBJ2-3; cdr3_aa: CASNTRTSGRDTQYF; cdr3_nt: TGTGCCAGCAACACGAGGACTAGCGGGAGGGATACGCAGTATTTT
d_call: .; clone_size: once; v_call: TRBV15; j_call: TRBJ2-3; cdr3_aa: CATSIADTDTQYF; cdr3_nt: TGTGCCACCAGCATCGCGGACACAGATACGCAGTATTTT
d_call: .; clone_size: .; v_call: TRBV7-2; j_call: TRBJ2-7; cdr3_aa: CASSFVQGGYEQYF; cdr3_nt: TGTGCCAGCAGCTTCGTCCAGGGGGGTTACGAGCAGTACTTC
d_call: .; clone_size: .; v_call: TRBV6-5; j_call: TRBJ2-3; cdr3_aa: CASSYQTSRGDTQYF; cdr3_nt: TGTGCCAGCAGTTATCAAACCTCTCGGGGAGATACGCAGTATTTT
d_call: TRBD2; clone_size: .; v_call: TRBV7-9; j_call: TRBJ2-1; cdr3_aa: CASSLVTSGLDEQFF; cdr3_nt: TGTGCCAGCAGCTTAGTTACTAGCGGGTTGGATGAGCAGTTCTTC
d_call: TRBD2; clone_size: once; v_call: TRBV9; j_call: TRBJ2-7; cdr3_aa: CASSAVAGGPGEQYF; cdr3_nt: TGTGCCAGCAGCGCGGTAGCGGGAGGGCCTGGCGAGCAGTACTTC
d_call: TRBD2; clone_size: .; v_call: TRBV11-2; j_call: TRBJ2-1; cdr3_aa: CASSSLSPSGGQFF; cdr3_nt: TGTGCCAGCAGCTCCCTATCGCCTAGCGGAGGGCAGTTCTTC
d_call: .; clone_size: .; v_call: TRBV4-3; j_call: TRBJ2-7; cdr3_aa: CASSQDGAEAYEQYF; cdr3_nt: TGCGCCAGCAGCCAAGATGGAGCGGAGGCCTACGAGCAGTACTTC
d_call: .; clone_size: .; v_call: TRBV2; j_call: TRBJ2-2; cdr3_aa: CASSYSRGYTGELFF; cdr3_nt: TGTGCCAGCAGCTACTCCCGGGGGTACACCGGGGAGCTGTTTTTT
d_call: .; clone_size: .; v_call: TRBV10-3; j_call: TRBJ2-1; cdr3_aa: CAIRTFMGADEQFF; cdr3_nt: TGTGCCATCAGGACCTTTATGGGGGCGGATGAGCAGTTCTTC
d_call: .; clone_size: .; v_call: TRBV28; j_call: TRBJ1-2; cdr3_aa: CATGGVNGYTF; cdr3_nt: TGTGCCACCGGGGGGGTGAATGGCTACACCTTC
d_call: .; clone_size: .; v_call: TRBV2; j_call: TRBJ2-7; cdr3_aa: CASSETTGKSYEQYF; cdr3_nt: TGTGCCAGCAGTGAAACGACAGGAAAATCCTACGAGCAGTACTTC
d_call: TRBD1; clone_size: .; v_call: TRBV19; j_call: TRBJ2-5; cdr3_aa: CASSSLQGPSETQYF; cdr3_nt: TGTGCCAGTAGTAGCTTACAGGGGCCGTCAGAGACCCAGTACTTC
d_call: .; clone_size: .; v_call: TRBV5-6; j_call: TRBJ1-2; cdr3_aa: CASSLETGRYGYTF; cdr3_nt: TGTGCCAGCAGCTTGGAGACAGGAAGATATGGCTACACCTTC
d_call: TRBD1; clone_size: .; v_call: TRBV19; j_call: TRBJ1-1; cdr3_aa: CASRYAGTGFSTEAFF; cdr3_nt: TGTGCCAGTAGATATGCCGGGACAGGGTTTAGCACTGAAGCTTTCTTT
d_call: .; clone_size: .; v_call: TRBV5-6; j_call: TRBJ2-7; cdr3_aa: CASSLVGDYEQYF; cdr3_nt: TGTGCCAGCAGCTTGGTAGGGGACTACGAGCAGTACTTC